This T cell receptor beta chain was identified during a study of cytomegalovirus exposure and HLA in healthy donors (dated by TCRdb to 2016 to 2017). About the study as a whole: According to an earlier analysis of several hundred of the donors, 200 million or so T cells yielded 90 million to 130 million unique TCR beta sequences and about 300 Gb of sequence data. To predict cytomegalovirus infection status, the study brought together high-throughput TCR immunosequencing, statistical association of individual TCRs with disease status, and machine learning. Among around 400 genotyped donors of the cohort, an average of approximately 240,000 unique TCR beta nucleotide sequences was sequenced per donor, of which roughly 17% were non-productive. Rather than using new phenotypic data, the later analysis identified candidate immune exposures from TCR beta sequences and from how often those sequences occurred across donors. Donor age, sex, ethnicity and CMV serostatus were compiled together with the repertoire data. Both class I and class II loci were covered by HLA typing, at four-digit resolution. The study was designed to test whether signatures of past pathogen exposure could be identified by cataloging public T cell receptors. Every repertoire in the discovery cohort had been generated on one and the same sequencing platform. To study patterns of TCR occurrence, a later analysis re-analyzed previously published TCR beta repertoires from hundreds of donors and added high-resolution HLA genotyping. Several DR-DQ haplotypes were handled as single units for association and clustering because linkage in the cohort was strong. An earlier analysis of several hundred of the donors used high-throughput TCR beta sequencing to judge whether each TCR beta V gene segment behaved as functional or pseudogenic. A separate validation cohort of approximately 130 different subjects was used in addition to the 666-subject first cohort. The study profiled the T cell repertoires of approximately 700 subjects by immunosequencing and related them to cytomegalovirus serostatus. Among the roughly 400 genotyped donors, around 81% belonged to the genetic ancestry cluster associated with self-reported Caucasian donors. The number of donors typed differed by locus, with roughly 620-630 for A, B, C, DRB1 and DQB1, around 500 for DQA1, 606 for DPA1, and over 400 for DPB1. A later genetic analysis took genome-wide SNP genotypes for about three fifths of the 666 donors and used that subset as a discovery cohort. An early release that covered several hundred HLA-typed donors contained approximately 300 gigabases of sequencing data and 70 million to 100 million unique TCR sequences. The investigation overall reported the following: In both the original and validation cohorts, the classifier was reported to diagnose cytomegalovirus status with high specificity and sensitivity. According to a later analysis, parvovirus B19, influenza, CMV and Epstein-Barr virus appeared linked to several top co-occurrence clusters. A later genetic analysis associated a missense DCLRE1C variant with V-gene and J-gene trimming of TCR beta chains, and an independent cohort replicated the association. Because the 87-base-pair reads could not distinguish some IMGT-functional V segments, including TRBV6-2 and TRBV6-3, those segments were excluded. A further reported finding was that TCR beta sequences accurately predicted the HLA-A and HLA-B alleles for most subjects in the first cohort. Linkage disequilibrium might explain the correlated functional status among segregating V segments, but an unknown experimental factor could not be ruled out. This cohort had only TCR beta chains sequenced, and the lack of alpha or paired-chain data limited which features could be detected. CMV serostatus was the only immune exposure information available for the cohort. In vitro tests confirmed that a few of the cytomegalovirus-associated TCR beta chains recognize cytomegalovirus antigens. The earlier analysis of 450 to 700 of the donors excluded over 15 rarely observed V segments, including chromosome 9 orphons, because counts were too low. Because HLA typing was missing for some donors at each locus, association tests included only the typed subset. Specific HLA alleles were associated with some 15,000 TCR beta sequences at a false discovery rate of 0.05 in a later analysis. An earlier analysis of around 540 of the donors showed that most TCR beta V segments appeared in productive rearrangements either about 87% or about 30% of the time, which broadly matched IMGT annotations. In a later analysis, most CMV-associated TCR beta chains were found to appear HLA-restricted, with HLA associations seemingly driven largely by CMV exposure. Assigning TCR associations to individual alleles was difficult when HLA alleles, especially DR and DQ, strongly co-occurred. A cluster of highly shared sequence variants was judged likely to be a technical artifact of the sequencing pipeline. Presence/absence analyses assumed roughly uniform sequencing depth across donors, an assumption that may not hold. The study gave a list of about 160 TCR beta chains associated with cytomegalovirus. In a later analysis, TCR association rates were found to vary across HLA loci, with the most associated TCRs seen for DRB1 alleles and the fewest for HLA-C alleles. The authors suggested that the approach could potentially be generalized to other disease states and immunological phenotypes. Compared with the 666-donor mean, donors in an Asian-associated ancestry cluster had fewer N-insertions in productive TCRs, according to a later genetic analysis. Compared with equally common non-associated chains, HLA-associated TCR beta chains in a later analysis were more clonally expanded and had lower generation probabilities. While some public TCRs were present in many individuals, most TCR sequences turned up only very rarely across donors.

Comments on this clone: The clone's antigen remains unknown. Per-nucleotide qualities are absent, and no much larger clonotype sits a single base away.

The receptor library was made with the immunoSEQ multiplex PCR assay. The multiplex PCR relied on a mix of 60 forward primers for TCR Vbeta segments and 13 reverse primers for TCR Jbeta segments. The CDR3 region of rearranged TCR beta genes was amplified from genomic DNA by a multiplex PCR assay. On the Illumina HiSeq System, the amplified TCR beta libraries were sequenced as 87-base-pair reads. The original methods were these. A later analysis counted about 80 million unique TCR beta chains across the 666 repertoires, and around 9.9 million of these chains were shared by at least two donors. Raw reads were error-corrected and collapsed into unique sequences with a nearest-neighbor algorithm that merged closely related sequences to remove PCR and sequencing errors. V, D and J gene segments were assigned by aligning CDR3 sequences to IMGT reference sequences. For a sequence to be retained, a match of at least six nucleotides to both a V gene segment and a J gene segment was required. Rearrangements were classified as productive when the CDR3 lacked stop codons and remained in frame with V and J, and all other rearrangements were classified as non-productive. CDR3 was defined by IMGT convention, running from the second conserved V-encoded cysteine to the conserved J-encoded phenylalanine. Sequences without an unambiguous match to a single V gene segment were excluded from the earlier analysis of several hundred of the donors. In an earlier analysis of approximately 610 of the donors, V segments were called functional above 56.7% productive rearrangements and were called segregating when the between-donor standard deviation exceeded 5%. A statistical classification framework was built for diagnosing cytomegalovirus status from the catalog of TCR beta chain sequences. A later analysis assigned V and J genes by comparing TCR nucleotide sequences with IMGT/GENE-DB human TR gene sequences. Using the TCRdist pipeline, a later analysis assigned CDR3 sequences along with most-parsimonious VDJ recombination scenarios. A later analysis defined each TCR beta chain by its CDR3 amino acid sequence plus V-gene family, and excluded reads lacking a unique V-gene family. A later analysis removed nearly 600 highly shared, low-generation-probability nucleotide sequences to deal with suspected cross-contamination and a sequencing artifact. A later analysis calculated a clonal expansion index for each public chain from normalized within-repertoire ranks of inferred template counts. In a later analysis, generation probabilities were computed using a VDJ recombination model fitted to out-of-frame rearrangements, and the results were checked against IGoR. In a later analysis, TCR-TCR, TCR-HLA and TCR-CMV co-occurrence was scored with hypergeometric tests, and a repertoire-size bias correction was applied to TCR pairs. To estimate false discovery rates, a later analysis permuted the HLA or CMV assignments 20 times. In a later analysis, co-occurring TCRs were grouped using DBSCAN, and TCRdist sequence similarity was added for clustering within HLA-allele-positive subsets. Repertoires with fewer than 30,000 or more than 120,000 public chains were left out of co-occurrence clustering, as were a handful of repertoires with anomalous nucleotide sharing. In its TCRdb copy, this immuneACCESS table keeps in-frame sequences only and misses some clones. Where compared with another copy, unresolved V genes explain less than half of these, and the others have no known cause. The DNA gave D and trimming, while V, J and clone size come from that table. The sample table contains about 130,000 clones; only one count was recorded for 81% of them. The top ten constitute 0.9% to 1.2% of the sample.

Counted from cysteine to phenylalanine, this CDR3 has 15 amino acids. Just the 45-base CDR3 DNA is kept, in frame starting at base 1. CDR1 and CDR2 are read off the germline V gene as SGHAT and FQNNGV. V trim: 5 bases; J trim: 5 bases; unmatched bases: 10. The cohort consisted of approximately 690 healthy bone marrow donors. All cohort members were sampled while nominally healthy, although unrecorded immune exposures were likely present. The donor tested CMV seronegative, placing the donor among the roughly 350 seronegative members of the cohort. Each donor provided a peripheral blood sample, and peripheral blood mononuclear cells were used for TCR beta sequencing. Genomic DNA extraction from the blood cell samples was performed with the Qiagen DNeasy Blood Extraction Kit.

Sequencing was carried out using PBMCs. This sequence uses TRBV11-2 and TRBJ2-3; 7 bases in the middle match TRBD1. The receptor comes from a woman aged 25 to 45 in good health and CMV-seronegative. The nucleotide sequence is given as TGTGCCAGCAGCATCTTTTTAGGGGGCGGAGATACGCAGTATTTT. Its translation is CASSIFLGGGDTQYF.